This is a list of T cell receptor beta chains from one sample in a study of blood T cell repertoires in COVID-19. Method: immunoSEQ multiplex PCR; TCRdb's copy keeps in-frame clones and lacks some. The table records approximately 170,000 clones, around 87% of them present only once. The sequenced material came from peripheral blood. These receptors were collected from a woman of 80 years or more with COVID-19, enrolled during active disease. The CDR3 runs from the conserved cysteine through the conserved F or W. A D gene is named only where the DNA matches it firmly. Some rows mark clone size as missing; the rest say once, few, many or name a class of expanded clone.

J | size | V | D | DNA | CDR3
TRBJ2-7 | few | TRBV11-1 | TRBD1 | TGTGCCAGCAGCGCCGGGACAGGGAATGGCGAGCAGTACTTC | CASSAGTGNGEQYF
TRBJ1-6 | . | TRBV5-4 | . | TGTGCCAGCAGCTTGGTCCGGGGGAAAAGGAATTCACCCCTCCACTTT | CASSLVRGKRNSPLHF
TRBJ1-6 | . | TRBV15 | TRBD1 | TGTGCCACCAGCGCCCGACAGGGTACGAATTCACCCCTCCACTTT | CATSARQGTNSPLHF
TRBJ2-7 | . | TRBV29-1 | TRBD2 | TGCAGCGTTCACGAGGGACTAGCGGGAACCTACGAGCAGTACTTC | CSVHEGLAGTYEQYF
TRBJ1-1 | once | TRBV5-4 | . | TGTGCCACAGAGGGCAGCACTGAAGCTTTCTTT | CATEGSTEAFF
TRBJ2-1 | . | TRBV5-1 | TRBD2 | TGCGCCAGCAGCCCGATGGGCGGGAGCCTCGGCGATGAGCAGTTCTTC | CASSPMGGSLGDEQFF
TRBJ1-5 | . | TRBV4-3 | . | TGCGCCAGCAGCCAAGTCGGAGGGGATCAGCCCCAGCATTTT | CASSQVGGDQPQHF
TRBJ1-2 | once | TRBV2 | . | TGTGCCAGCAGTTCCCGTAGCATTGGCTACACCTTC | CASSSRSIGYTF
TRBJ2-2 | . | TRBV5-6 | . | TGTGCCAGCAGCACAGCAAGTCTATCCCCCGGGGAGCTGTTTTTT | CASSTASLSPGELFF
TRBJ2-7 | . | TRBV5-1 | TRBD1 | TGCGCCAGCAGTTCCGGGACAGGGGTTGACGAGCAGTACTTC | CASSSGTGVDEQYF
TRBJ2-7 | many | TRBV7-6 | . | TGTGCCAGCAGCACCTTACTTGGGCAGGGGGGCCACGAGCAGTACTTC | CASSTLLGQGGHEQYF
TRBJ1-2 | . | TRBV20-1 | . | TGCAGTGCTAGTATCGGGGGGAACTATGGCTACACCTTC | CSASIGGNYGYTF
TRBJ2-7 | . | TRBV18 | . | TGTGCCAGCTCCGGGGGACTTTCCTACGAGCAGTACTTC | CASSGGLSYEQYF
TRBJ2-2 | once | TRBV11-1 | . | TGTGCCAGCAGAGGGGGTCCCTCAAACACCGGGGAGCTGTTTTTT | CASRGGPSNTGELFF
TRBJ2-7 | . | TRBV3-1/TRBV3-2 | TRBD1 | TGTGCCAGCGGCAGGGGGTTCCCCTACGAGCAGTACTTC | CASGRGFPYEQYF
TRBJ1-4 | . | TRBV6-5 | TRBD1 | TGTGCCAGTTCCGGGACAGTCTCTGAAAAACTGTTTTTT | CASSGTVSEKLFF
TRBJ1-2 | . | TRBV10-1 | . | TGCGCCAGCAGTGAGAACCGGTTAAATGGCTACACCTTC | CASSENRLNGYTF
TRBJ1-5 | . | TRBV5-6 | TRBD1 | TGTGCCAGCAGCTTCTCCGGGACAGGTGGCAATCAGCCCCAGCATTTT | CASSFSGTGGNQPQHF
TRBJ2-1 | . | TRBV5-4 | . | TGTGCCAGCAGCTTTTTAGATACCGTGTTCTTC | CASSFLDTVFF
TRBJ1-5 | . | TRBV19 | . | TGTGCCAGTAGTGGTCAGGATCAGCCCCAGCATTTT | CASSGQDQPQHF
TRBJ2-1 | . | TRBV9 | . | TGTGCCAGCAGCGTAGGGACTACACAGTACAATGAGCAGTTCTTC | CASSVGTTQYNEQFF
TRBJ1-3 | . | TRBV19 | TRBD1 | TGTGCCAGTAGTATAGATCATGGACAGGCCCCTTCTACCATATATTTT | CASSIDHGQAPSTIYF
TRBJ1-1 | . | TRBV7-2 | TRBD1 | TGTGCCAGCAGTTCGTATACAGGGGCCACTGAAGCTTTCTTT | CASSSYTGATEAFF
TRBJ2-3 | once | TRBV28 | TRBD2 | TGTGCCAGCAGTTCTACTAGCGGGCCCACAGATACGCAGTATTTT | CASSSTSGPTDTQYF
TRBJ2-2 | . | TRBV7-6 | TRBD2 | TGTGCCAGCAGCTTAGGCCTAGCGGAGAACACCGGGGAGCTGTTTTTT | CASSLGLAENTGELFF
TRBJ2-3 | . | TRBV6-4 | TRBD1 | TGTGCCAGCAGCAGAACAGGGGGTGCAGATACGCAGTATTTT | CASSRTGGADTQYF
TRBJ1-2 | few | TRBV3-1/TRBV3-2 | TRBD1 | TGTGCCAGCAGCCCCGGACAGGGAAGAGGTTATGGCTACACCTTC | CASSPGQGRGYGYTF
TRBJ2-4 | . | TRBV28 | TRBD2 | TGTGCCAGCAGTTCACCCTCCGGCGGGAGGAATATTCAGTACTTC | CASSSPSGGRNIQYF
TRBJ1-1 | . | TRBV10-3 | . | TGTGCCATCAGTGAGGGCCAGCCAACAGGTGAAGCTTTCTTT | CAISEGQPTGEAFF
TRBJ1-1 | . | TRBV19 | . | TGTGCCAGTAGTATGAGTCGGGGGGCGCGGATGAACACTGAAGCTTTCTTT | CASSMSRGARMNTEAFF
TRBJ2-1 | once | TRBV6-4 | TRBD2 | TGTGCCAGCAGTACGGGGGGTTGGAATGAGCAGTTCTTC | CASSTGGWNEQFF
TRBJ2-5 | . | TRBV7-2 | TRBD2 | TGTGCCAGCAGCTTAGAATCCCCCGGGAGGGGAGAGACCCAGTACTTC | CASSLESPGRGETQYF
TRBJ1-5 | . | TRBV5-5 | . | TGTGCCAGCAGCTTGGGGGCAGGTAATCAGCCCCAGCATTTT | CASSLGAGNQPQHF
TRBJ1-1 | once | TRBV3-1/TRBV3-2 | TRBD1 | TGTGCCAGCAGAGAGACAGGGATGAACACTGAAGCTTTCTTT | CASRETGMNTEAFF
TRBJ1-2 | . | TRBV5-4 | . | TGTGCCAGCAGCTTAAAACAGGGTTATGGCTACACCTTC | CASSLKQGYGYTF
TRBJ2-2 | . | TRBV7-2 | . | TGTGCCAGCAGCTTGTACAGGGAGCTGTTTTTT | CASSLYRELFF
TRBJ1-3 | . | TRBV7-9 | . | TGTGCCAGCTCCCCCTTCTCCTCTGGAAACACCATATATTTT | CASSPFSSGNTIYF
TRBJ2-1 | once | TRBV7-2 | . | TGTGCCAGCAGCTTTGGACTCGTCGATGAGCAGTTCTTC | CASSFGLVDEQFF
TRBJ2-3 | . | TRBV11-2 | . | TGTGCCAGCAGCCCGGGGATTTTCACAGATACGCAGTATTTT | CASSPGIFTDTQYF
TRBJ1-3 | once | TRBV12-3/TRBV12-4 | . | TGTGCCAGCAGGGGGCCAGGAAACACCATATATTTT | CASRGPGNTIYF
TRBJ2-4 | . | TRBV28 | TRBD2 | TGTGCCAGCAGTAAAGGGGGCGCCACCCGACTAGCGGTTCCGAAAAACATTCAGTACTTC | CASSKGGATRLAVPKNIQYF
TRBJ2-3 | . | TRBV14 | . | TGTGCCAGCAGCCAGGTCCACAATACGCAGTATTTT | CASSQVHNTQYF
TRBJ2-1 | . | TRBV5-8 | . | TGTGCCAGCAGTTACGGGATCCACAATGAGCAGTTCTTC | CASSYGIHNEQFF
TRBJ1-5 | . | TRBV19 | . | TGTGCCAGTAGTATAGCTCGTCCTGAGAATCAGCCCCAGCATTTT | CASSIARPENQPQHF
TRBJ2-5 | . | TRBV27 | TRBD2 | TGTGCCAGCAGTTCTTCTAGCGGAGAGGGGGAGACCCAGTACTTC | CASSSSSGEGETQYF
TRBJ2-7 | . | TRBV2 | TRBD1 | TGTGCCAGCCGGGACAGGGCATACGAGCAGTACTTC | CASRDRAYEQYF
TRBJ2-7 | once | TRBV7-2 | . | TGTGCCAGCAGCGAGTCTGGACACAGCTCCTACGAGCAGTACTTC | CASSESGHSSYEQYF
TRBJ1-5 | . | TRBV7-9 | . | TGTGCCAGCAGCTTTAATAGCAATCAGCCCCAGCATTTT | CASSFNSNQPQHF
TRBJ2-6 | . | TRBV21-1 | . | TGTGCCAGCAGCAAATTATTGTATTTAGGGACAGGGCGCTCTGGGGCCAACGTCCTGACTTTC | CASSKLLYLGTGRSGANVLTF
TRBJ2-3 | . | TRBV14 | . | TGTGCCAGCAGTACGCGGGGACCCGGCACAGATACGCAGTATTTT | CASSTRGPGTDTQYF
TRBJ1-2 | . | TRBV6-5 | TRBD1 | TGTGCCAGCAGTTACTCGGACAGGGGAAGAGGCTACACCTTC | CASSYSDRGRGYTF
TRBJ2-1 | . | TRBV5-4 | TRBD2 | TGTGCCAGCAGCTTGGGAGGACTAGCGGGATACAATGAGCAGTTCTTC | CASSLGGLAGYNEQFF
TRBJ2-7 | . | TRBV7-2 | . | TGTGCCAGCAGCTCGACAACGGTCTCCTACGAGCAGTACTTC | CASSSTTVSYEQYF
TRBJ2-6 | . | TRBV9 | . | TGTGCCAGCAGCGTAGAGCCCCAATGGCAGGCTGGGGCCAACGTCCTGACTTTC | CASSVEPQWQAGANVLTF